The T cell receptor beta chain described here comes from a study of T cell responses to AZD1222 COVID-19 vaccine. Whole-study findings and limits: Vaccination with two AZD1222 doses was followed by a rise in Spike-specific TCR breadth and depth. Reportedly, nearly half of unique spike TCRs recognized epitopes outside B.1.351/B.1.1.7 mutations. No repertoire was sampled before or during the peak T cell response, only after it. Donor demographics were predominantly white British with a female majority; clonal diversity may be underestimated.

V lost 3 bases and J 9 bases, leaving 9 bases between the germline ends. This CDR3 has 12 amino acids. Germline V gene sequence: CDR1 MNHNS, CDR2 SASEGT. Libraries were prepared by immunoSEQ multiplex PCR; TCRdb keeps only in-frame clonotypes and omits some of them. The table lists roughly 84,000 clones, roughly 89% of them singletons. Note on this clone: The antigen is not known.

The material sequenced was peripheral blood, taken 28 days after the second AZD1222 dose. The chain combines TRBV6-1 with TRBJ1-5, with D hard to call. The sequence was obtained from an adult who received the AZD1222 COVID-19 vaccine. DNA of the CDR3: TGTGCCAGCAGTGATCAGAGGAGGCCCCAGCATTTT. The encoded protein is CASSDQRRPQHF.